The sequence of this TCR beta chain was determined in a study of control samples from healthy donors and cancer patients (dated by TCRdb to about 2020). In regard to this clone: The antigen it recognizes is unknown. No much larger clonotype is one base removed from it; base qualities were not supplied.

The germline V gene specifies SGHVS as CDR1 and FQNEAQ as CDR2. The CDR3 sequence holds 16 residues, the cysteine and phenylalanine included. Left in the record is the CDR3 DNA by itself, 48 bases read in frame from the first base. V trim: 3 bases; J trim: 0 bases; unmatched bases: 4. Libraries were made using the immunoSEQ multiplex PCR assay. What TCRdb holds here is the immuneACCESS table cut down to in-frame rearrangements. Part of the clones is not present; checked against another copy, under half of the missing clones reflect an unresolved V gene, and the others are unexplained. In this sample the table shows around 99,000 clones, roughly 89% of which occur a single time. Around 17% of the sample goes to the ten largest clones.

Sequenced sample: blood. This clonotype was sampled from a woman aged 45-59 years in good health. The sequence is built from TRBV7-8 and TRBJ2-2; 7 nucleotides in the junction match TRBD2. The sequence in DNA is TGTGCCAGCAGCTTGGGGGGGATGACGAACACCGGGGAGCTGTTTTTT. Its translation reads: CASSLGGMTNTGELFF.